Listed below are T cell receptor beta chains from one sample, sequenced in a study of T cells in Graves' hyperthyroidism and ophthalmopathy. MiXCR, run by TCRdb on the multiplex PCR reads, gives a single entry per CDR3 protein. The profile shows about 720,000 distinct CDR3 sequences, around 19% of them singletons. The sequencing input was blood. The receptors come from a woman between 50 and 59 years old with Graves' hyperthyroidism that later progressed to Graves' ophthalmopathy. The CDR3 runs from the conserved cysteine through the conserved F or W. The D gene is left open where the match is weak. Some rows mark clone size as missing; the rest say once, few, many or name a class of expanded clone.

TRBV19	-	TRBJ1-1	TRBD1	CASSTEQGARPYTEAFF	TGTGCCAGTAGTACAGAACAGGGGGCAAGACCCTACACTGAAGCTTTCTTT
TRBV7-9	-	TRBJ2-3	TRBD2	CASGPPIAGGDTQYF	TGTGCCAGCGGCCCTCCCATTGCGGGGGGAGATACGCAGTATTTT
TRBV20-1	few	TRBJ2-5	TRBD2	CSASRLAGRTQETQYF	TGCAGTGCCTCCAGACTAGCGGGGCGCACCCAAGAGACCCAGTACTTC
TRBV20-1	few	TRBJ1-4	TRBD1	CSARDGTVINEKLFF	TGCAGTGCTAGAGACGGGACAGTGATAAATGAAAAACTGTTTTTT
TRBV19	-	TRBJ2-1	TRBD2	CASSHPSGGVEQFF	TGTGCCAGTAGTCACCCTAGCGGGGGGGTTGAGCAGTTCTTC
TRBV20-1	few	TRBJ1-2	TRBD1	CSAFEGQGAYGYTF	TGCAGTGCCTTCGAAGGACAGGGGGCTTATGGCTACACCTTC
TRBV30	many	TRBJ1-1	-	CAWSRSGRVEAFF	TGTGCCTGGAGTCGTAGCGGGAGGGTTGAAGCTTTCTTT
TRBV11-2	many	TRBJ2-3	TRBD2	CASSPLAGATDTQYF	TGTGCCAGCAGCCCACTAGCGGGGGCAACAGATACGCAGTATTTT
TRBV12-3/TRBV12-4	-	TRBJ2-7	-	CASSEDRSDEQYF	TGTGCCAGCAGTGAAGACAGGAGTGACGAGCAGTACTTC
TRBV20-1	many	TRBJ2-1	-	CSARGGIGNEQFF	TGCAGTGCAAGAGGGGGGATCGGGAATGAGCAGTTCTTC
TRBV20-1	-	TRBJ1-1	TRBD1	CSARDTGATIEAFF	TGCAGTGCTAGGGACACAGGGGCGACCATTGAAGCTTTCTTT
TRBV30	-	TRBJ2-3	TRBD1	CAWTTGSTDTQYF	TGTGCCTGGACGACAGGGAGCACAGATACGCAGTATTTT
TRBV7-9	many	TRBJ2-7	-	CASSWVGAGYNYEQYF	TGTGCCAGCAGCTGGGTGGGAGCAGGGTATAACTACGAGCAGTACTTC
TRBV3-1	many	TRBJ2-5	-	CASTQSRSQETQYF	TGTGCCAGCACCCAATCCCGGAGCCAAGAGACCCAGTACTTC
TRBV11-2	many	TRBJ2-5	-	CASSAALGETQYF	TGTGCCAGCAGCGCCGCTCTAGGAGAGACCCAGTACTTC